This T cell receptor (beta chain) was identified during a study of T cell repertoires in cytomegalovirus infection. Study information: Both CMV infection and a matching HLA type were indicated by public TCR beta signatures. Study results and limitations: Using cumulative public TCR beta family frequency, the authors identified those who carried CMV together with the relevant HLA. HLA-C-restricted CMV-specific TCR beta clonotypes were dominant in the ex vivo response.

Trimming took 3 bases from V and 6 from J; bases not matched to a gene: 9. Germline V gene sequence: CDR1 SGHTA, CDR2 FQGNSA. The length of the CDR3 is 17 residues. MiXCR was run by TCRdb on the reads, yielding one entry per CDR3 protein. The sample yields 90,000 to 130,000 distinct CDR3 sequences, about 9.4% seen once. At least ten counts were recorded for this clonotype. Its antigen is not known. The material sequenced was PBMCs, sequenced either directly or after in vitro stimulation (not recorded which). The chain joins TRBV7-2 to TRBJ2-1, with 12 bases lining up with TRBD2. The receptor was derived from a human donor in good health (CMV status not recorded). Some clones in this sample may be carry-over from other donors' samples. CDR3: CASSFAALAGGFNEQFF. CDR3 nucleotide sequence: TGTGCCAGCAGCTTCGCCGCTCTAGCGGGAGGGTTCAATGAGCAGTTCTTC.